This TCR beta chain was profiled in a study of T-cell reconstitution after alpha-beta-depleted transplantation in children. Unique molecular identifiers were used in preparing the TCRbeta library. TCRdb processed the PCR reads anew with MiXCR; each CDR3 protein has one entry. The table records more than 450,000 distinct CDR3 sequences, about 16% of them present only once. In its sample, this clonotype was seen a few times. The CDR3 has 13 residues. Between the trimmed V and J ends, which lost 4 bases and 3 bases, there was a span of 8 bases. Germline CDR1 is ENHRY and CDR2 is SYGVKD. This clonotype originated in a human donor who donated a stem cell graft to a child with acute lymphoblastic leukemia. Specimen: PBMCs from the stem cell graft donor, collected from the stem cell graft. The chain recombines TRBV10-3 with TRBJ2-3, with D perhaps matching TRBD1 (5 bases). The CDR3 here is CAISAGLTDTQYF. DNA of the CDR3: TGTGCCATCAGTGCAGGGTTGACAGATACGCAGTATTTT.